One T cell receptor (beta chain) is described in this entry. As yet, its antigen is unknown. The CDR3 covers 18 residues. Per the germline V gene, CDR1 is SGHRS and CDR2 is YFSETQ. V dropped 2 bases and J dropped 5; count of bases not matched to a gene: 14. The data were taken from a study of shared clonotypes between healthy human individuals. Naive CD8 cells lacked CD45RO, underwent positive selection for CCR7 and left out terminally differentiated effector memory CD45RA+ cells. Every one of the donors was a Caucasian adult that lived in Nashville, Tennessee. Whole-study results and caveats: Around 5% of naive CD4 clonotypes were common to a few donors. Clonotype sharing across donors was expected to vary with sequencing depth.

TCRdb keeps only in-frame clones here, not all; method: immunoSEQ multiplex PCR. Seen here are around 2.1 million clones, about 93% observed once, and the top ten hold roughly 1.8%. The rearrangement uses TRBV5-1 and TRBJ2-5; 11 positions agree with TRBD2. The specimen sequenced was naive CD8+ T cells from PBMCs. The clonotype was recovered from a young man in good health. Some clones in this sample may be carry-over from other donors' samples. The CDR3 reads CASSFMASGRTVVETQYF. CDR3 bases: TGCGCCAGCAGCTTTATGGCTAGCGGGAGGACGGTGGTGGAGACCCAGTACTTC.